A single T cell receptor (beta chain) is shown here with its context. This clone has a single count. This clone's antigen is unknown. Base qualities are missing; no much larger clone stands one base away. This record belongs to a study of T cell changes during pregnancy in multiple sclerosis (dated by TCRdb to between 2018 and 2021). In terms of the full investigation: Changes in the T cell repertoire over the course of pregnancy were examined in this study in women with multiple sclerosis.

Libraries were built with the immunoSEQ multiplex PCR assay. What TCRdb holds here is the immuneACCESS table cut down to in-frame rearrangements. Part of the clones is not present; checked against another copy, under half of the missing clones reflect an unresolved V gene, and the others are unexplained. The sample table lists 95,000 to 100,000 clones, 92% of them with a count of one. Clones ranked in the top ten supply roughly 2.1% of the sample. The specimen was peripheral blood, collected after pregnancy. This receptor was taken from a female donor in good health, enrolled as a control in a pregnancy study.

The nucleotides read TGTGCCAGCAGCGCGACCGGGACAGTAAATGAAAAACTGTTTTTT. This encodes CASSATGTVNEKLFF. The chain links TRBV7-9 with TRBJ1-4; a stretch of 7 junction bases matches TRBD1. The CDR3 starts with the cysteine, ends with the phenylalanine, and has 15 residues. Only the CDR3 part of the read is kept: 45 bases, read in frame from the first base. Unmatched junction bases come to 8, with V trimmed by 5 bases and J by 5 bases. CDR1 and CDR2, looked up from the germline V gene (reference sequence), are SEHNR and FQNEAQ.